This T cell receptor beta chain was sequenced for a study of human T cells and chemical hapten exposure. Whole-study results and caveats: PT1 expanded TCR counts correlated positively with patch test score.

Many counts were recorded for this clonotype. The antigen is undetermined. The CDR3 has 15 residues. In germline, CDR1 is SGHAT, CDR2 FQNNGV. The germline V and J ends were trimmed by 3 bases and 0 bases, with 10 bases remaining between them. Time point denoted: patch test 1, 2 weeks after DPC sensitization. The treatment is: therapeutic diphenylcyclopropenone sensitization with weekly scalp DPC. MiXCR was run by TCRdb on the RACE reads, yielding one entry per CDR3 protein. The repertoire includes 180,000 or so distinct CDR3 sequences, around 24% of them detected once, and 6.7% sits in the top ten. This chain uses TRBV11-2 with TRBJ2-3, with a weak D call TRBD2 (6 bases). This receptor was identified in a woman between 45 and 65 years old with alopecia areata. Some clones in this sample may be carry-over from other donors' samples. The specimen was whole blood, collected in connection with sensitization to the hapten diphenylcyclopropenone (DPC). The CDR3 DNA sequence: TGTGCCAGCAGCTTGTTGGGGACTAGCACAGATACGCAGTATTTT. Encoded protein: CASSLLGTSTDTQYF.